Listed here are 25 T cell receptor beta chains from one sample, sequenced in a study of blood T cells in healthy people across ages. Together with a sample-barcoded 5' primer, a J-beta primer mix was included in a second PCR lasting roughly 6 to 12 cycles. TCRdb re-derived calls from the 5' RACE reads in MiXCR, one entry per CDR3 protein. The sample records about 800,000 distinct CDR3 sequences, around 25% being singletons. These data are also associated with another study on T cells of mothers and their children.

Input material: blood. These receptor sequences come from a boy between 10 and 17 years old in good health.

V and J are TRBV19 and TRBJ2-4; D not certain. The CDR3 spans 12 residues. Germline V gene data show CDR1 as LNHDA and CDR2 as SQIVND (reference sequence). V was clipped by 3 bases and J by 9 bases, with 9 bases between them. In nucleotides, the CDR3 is TGTGCCAGTAGTATGCCCCTCGGCATTCAGTACTTC. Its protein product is CASSMPLGIQYF.

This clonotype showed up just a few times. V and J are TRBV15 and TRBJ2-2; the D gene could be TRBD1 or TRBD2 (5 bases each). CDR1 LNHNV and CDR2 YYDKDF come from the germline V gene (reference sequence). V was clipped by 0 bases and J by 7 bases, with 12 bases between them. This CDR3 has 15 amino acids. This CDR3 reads CATSRDGGTGGELFF. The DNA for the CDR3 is TGTGCCACCAGCAGAGATGGGGGAACTGGCGGGGAGCTGTTTTTT.

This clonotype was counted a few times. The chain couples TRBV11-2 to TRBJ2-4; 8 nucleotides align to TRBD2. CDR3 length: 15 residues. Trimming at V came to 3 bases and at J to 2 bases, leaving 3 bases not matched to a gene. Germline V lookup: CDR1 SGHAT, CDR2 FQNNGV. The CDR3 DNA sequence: TGTGCCAGCAGCTTTAGCGGGGAGACCAAAAACATTCAGTACTTC. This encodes CASSFSGETKNIQYF. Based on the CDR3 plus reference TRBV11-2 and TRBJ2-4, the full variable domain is EAGVAQSPRYKIIEKRQSVAFWCNPISGHATLYWYQQILGQGPKLLIQFQNNGVVDDSQLPKDRFSAERLKGVDSTLKIQPAKLEDSAVYLCASSFSGETKNIQYFGAGTRLSVL.

CDR3 loop: CASSGQPYEQYF. In DNA, the CDR3 is TGTGCCAGCAGCGGACAACCCTACGAGCAGTACTTC. The V and J genes are TRBV7-9 and TRBJ2-7, with a possible D match to TRBD1 (5 bases). The CDR3 covers 12 residues. CDR1 and CDR2 from the germline V gene are SEHNR and FQNEAQ (reference sequence). V shed 5 bases and J shed 2 bases, with 7 bases lying between them.

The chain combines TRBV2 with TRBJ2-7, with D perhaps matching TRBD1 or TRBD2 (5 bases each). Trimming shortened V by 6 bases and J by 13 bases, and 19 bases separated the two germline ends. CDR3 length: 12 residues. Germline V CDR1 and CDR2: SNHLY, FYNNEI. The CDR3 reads CASRSQGPSCYF. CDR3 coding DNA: TGTGCCAGCAGATCCCAGGGACCGAGTTGTTACTTC.

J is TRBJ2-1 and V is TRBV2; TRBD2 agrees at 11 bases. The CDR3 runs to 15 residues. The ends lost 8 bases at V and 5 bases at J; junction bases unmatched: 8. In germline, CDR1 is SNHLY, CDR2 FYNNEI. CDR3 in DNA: TGTGCCAGCGAGTTCGGGACTAGCGGAAACAATGAGCAGTTCTTC. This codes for CASEFGTSGNNEQFF.

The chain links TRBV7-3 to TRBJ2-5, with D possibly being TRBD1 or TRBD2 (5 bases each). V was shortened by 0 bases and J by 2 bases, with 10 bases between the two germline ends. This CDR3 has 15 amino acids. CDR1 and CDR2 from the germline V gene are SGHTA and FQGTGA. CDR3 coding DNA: TGTGCCAGCAGCTTAACGGGGACGGAACAAGAGACCCAGTACTTC. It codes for CASSLTGTEQETQYF.

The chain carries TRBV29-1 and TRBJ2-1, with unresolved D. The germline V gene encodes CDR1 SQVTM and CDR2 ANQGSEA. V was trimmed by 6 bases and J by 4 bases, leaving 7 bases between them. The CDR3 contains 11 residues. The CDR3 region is CSVAKYNEQFF. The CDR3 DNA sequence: TGCAGCGTGGCGAAATACAATGAGCAGTTCTTC.

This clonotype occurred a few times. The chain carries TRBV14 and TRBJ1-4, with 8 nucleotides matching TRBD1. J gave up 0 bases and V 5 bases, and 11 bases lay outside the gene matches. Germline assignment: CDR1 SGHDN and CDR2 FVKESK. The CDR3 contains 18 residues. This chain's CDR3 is CASSSTGWTGTTNEKLFF. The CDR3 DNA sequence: TGTGCCAGCAGCTCCACAGGCTGGACAGGGACAACTAATGAAAAACTGTTTTTT.

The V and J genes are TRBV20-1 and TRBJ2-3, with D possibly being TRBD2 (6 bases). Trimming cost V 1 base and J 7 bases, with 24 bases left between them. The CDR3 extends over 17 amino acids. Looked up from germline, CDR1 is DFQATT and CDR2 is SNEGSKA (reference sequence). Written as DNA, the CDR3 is TGCAGTGCTAGAGTGGCTAGCGAAGCTCTTCACATAAATACGCAGTATTTT. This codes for CSARVASEALHINTQYF.

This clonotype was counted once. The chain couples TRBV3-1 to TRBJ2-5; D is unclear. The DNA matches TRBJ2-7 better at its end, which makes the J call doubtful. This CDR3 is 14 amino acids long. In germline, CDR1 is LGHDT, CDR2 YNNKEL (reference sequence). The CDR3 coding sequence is TGTGCCAGCAGCCAATATCCCACGGCCTACGAGCAGTACTTC. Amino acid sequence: CASSQYPTAYEQYF.

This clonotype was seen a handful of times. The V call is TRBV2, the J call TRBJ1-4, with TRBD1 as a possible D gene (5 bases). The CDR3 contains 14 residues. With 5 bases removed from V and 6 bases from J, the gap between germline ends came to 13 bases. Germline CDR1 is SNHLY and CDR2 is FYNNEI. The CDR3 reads CASSPGRTDEKLFF. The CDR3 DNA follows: TGTGCCAGCAGTCCGGGACGGACTGATGAAAAACTGTTTTTT.

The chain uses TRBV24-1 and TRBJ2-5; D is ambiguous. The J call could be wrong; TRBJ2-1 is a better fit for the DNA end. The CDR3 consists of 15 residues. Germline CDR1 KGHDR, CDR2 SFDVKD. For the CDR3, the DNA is TGTGCCACCAGTGATTTAACAGCCGATAACAATGAGCAGTTCTTC. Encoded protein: CATSDLTADNNEQFF.

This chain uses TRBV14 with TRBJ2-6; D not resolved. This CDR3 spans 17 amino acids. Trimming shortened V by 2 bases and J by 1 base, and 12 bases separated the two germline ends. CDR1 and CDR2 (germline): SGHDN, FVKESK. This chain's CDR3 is CASSQIFLGSGANVLTF. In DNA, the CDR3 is TGTGCCAGCAGCCAAATTTTTCTAGGGTCTGGGGCCAACGTCCTGACTTTC.

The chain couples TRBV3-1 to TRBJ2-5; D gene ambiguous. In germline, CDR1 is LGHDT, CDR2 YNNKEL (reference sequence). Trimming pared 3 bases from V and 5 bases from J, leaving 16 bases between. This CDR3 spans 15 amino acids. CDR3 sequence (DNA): TGTGCCAGCAGCCAGCGACTGCCGGTGGGGGAGACCCAGTACTTC. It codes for CASSQRLPVGETQYF.

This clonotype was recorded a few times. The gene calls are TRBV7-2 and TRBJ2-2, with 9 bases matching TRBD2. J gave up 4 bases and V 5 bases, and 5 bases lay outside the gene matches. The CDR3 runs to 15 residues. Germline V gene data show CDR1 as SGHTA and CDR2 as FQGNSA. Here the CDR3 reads CTSSPYSGGTGELFF. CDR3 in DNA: TGTACCAGCAGCCCTTATAGCGGGGGCACCGGGGAGCTGTTTTTT.

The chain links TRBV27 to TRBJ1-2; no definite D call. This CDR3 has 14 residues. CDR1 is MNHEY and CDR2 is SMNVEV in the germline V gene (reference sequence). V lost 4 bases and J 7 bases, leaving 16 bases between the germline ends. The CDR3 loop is CASSSPPTDAGYTF. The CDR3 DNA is TGTGCCAGCAGTTCACCGCCAACGGACGCTGGCTACACCTTC.

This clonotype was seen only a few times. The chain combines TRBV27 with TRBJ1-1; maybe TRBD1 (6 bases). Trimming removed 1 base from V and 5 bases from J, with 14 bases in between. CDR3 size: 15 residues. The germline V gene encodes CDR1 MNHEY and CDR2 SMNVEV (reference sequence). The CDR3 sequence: CASSLFQGRGTEAFF. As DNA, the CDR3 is TGTGCCAGCAGTTTATTTCAGGGAAGGGGGACTGAAGCTTTCTTT.

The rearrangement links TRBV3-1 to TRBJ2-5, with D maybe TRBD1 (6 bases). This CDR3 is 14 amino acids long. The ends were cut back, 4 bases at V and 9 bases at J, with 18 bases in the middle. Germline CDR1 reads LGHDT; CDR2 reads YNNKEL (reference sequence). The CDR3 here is CASSPTQTGLAQYF. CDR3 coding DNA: TGTGCCAGCAGCCCGACTCAGACAGGATTGGCCCAGTACTTC.

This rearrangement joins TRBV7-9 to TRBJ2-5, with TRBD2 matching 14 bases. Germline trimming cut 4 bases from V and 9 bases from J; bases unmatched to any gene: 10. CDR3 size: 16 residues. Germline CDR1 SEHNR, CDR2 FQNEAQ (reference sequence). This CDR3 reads CASSSGAGTSGGAQYF. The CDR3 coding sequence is TGTGCCAGCAGCTCCGGGGCCGGGACTAGCGGGGGAGCCCAGTACTTC. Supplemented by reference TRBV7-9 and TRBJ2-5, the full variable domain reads DTGVSQNPRHKITKRGQNVTFRCDPISEHNRLYWYRQTLGQGPEFLTYFQNEAQLEKSRLLSDRFSAERPKGSFSTLEIQRTEQGDSAMYLCASSSGAGTSGGAQYFGPGTRLLVL.

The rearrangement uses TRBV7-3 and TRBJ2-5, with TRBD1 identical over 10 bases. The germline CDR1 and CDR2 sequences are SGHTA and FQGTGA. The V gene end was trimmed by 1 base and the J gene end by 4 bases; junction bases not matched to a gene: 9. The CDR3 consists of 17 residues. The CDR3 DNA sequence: TGTGCCAGCAGCTTAAGAGGACAGGGGGTTCAAGGAGAGACCCAGTACTTC. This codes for CASSLRGQGVQGETQYF.

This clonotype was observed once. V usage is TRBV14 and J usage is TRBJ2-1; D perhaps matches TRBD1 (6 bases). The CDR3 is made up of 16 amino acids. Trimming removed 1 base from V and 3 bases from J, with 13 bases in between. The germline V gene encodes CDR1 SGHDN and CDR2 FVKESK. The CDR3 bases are TGTGCCAGCAGCCAAGGATGGACAGTGGACTACAATGAGCAGTTCTTC. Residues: CASSQGWTVDYNEQFF.

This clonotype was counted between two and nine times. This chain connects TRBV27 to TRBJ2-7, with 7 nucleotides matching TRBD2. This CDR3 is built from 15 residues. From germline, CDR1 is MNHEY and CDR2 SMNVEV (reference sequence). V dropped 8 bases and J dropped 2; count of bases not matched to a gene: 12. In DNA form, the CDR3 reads TGTGCCAGCCCGGACGTTTCTAGCGGACCCTACGAGCAGTACTTC. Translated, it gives CASPDVSSGPYEQYF.

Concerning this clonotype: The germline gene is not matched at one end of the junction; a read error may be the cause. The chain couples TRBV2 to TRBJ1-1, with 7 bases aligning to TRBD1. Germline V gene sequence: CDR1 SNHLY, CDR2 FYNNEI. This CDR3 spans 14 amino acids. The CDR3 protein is CASSAAGGTTEAFF. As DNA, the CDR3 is TGCGCCAGCAGTGCGGCAGGGGGTACCACTGAAGCTTTCTTT.

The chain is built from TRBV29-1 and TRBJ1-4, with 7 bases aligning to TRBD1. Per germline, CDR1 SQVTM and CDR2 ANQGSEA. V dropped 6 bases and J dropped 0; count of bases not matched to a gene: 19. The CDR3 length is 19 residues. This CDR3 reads CSVLTIGTVYTTTNEKLFF. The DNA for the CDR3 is TGCAGCGTCCTGACAATAGGGACAGTATATACTACAACTAATGAAAAACTGTTTTTT. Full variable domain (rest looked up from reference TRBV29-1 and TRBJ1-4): SAVISQKPSRDICQRGTSLTIQCQVDSQVTMMFWYRQQPGQSLTLIATANQGSEATYESGFVIDKFPISRPNLTFSTLTVSNMSPEDSSIYLCSVLTIGTVYTTTNEKLFFGSGTQLSVL.